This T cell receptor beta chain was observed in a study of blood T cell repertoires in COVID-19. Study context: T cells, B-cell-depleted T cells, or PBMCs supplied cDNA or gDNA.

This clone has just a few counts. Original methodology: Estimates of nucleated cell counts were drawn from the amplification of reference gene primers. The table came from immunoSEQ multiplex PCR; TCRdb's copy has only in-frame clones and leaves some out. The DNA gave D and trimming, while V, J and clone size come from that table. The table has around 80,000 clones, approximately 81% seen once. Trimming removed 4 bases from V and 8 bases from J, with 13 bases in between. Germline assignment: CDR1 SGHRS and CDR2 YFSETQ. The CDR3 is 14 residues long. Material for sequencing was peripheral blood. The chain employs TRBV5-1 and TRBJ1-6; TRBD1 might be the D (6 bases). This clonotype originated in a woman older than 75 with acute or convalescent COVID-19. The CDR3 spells CASSQTGLDSPLHF. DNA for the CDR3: TGCGCCAGCAGCCAAACAGGGTTGGATTCACCCCTCCACTTT.